The 8 T cell receptor beta chains in this list originate from one sample, sequenced in a study of T cell responses to AZD1222 COVID-19 vaccine. Sequenced by immunoSEQ multiplex PCR; TCRdb stores in-frame clones only, minus some. This sample yields about 93,000 clones, of which 86% are seen a single time; 5% to 6.5% belongs to the top ten. The source was peripheral blood, collected on day 0 of AZD1222 vaccination. Receptors originate from an adult in good health.

The chain carries TRBV5-1 and TRBJ1-4, with D perhaps matching TRBD1 (6 bases). Germline loops: CDR1 SGHRS, CDR2 YFSETQ. Trimming took off 3 bases at V and 0 bases at J, with 9 bases between the two ends. The CDR3 length is 15 residues. The CDR3 DNA is TGCGCCAGCAGCTCTAACAGGGCAACTAATGAAAAACTGTTTTTT. Its protein is CASSSNRATNEKLFF.

The chain recombines TRBV6-1 with TRBJ2-3, with D maybe TRBD1 (7 bases). Trimming cost V 3 bases and J 5 bases, with 15 bases left between them. Germline CDR1 and CDR2: MNHNS and SASEGT. The CDR3 length is 15 residues. CDR3 DNA: TGTGCCAGCAGTGATGGAGGGGGCCCGGGAGATACGCAGTATTTT. It encodes CASSDGGGPGDTQYF.

The J gene is TRBJ2-3, the V gene TRBV5-4; D remains unclear. Germline V lookup: CDR1 SGHNT, CDR2 YYREEE (reference sequence). The CDR3 sequence is 14 residues long. V lost 3 bases and J 3 bases, leaving 11 bases between the germline ends. The CDR3 DNA is TGTGCCAGCAGCTCCGAAGGCCAGACAGATACGCAGTATTTT. Encoded protein: CASSSEGQTDTQYF.

This rearrangement joins TRBV2 to TRBJ1-1; D gene ambiguous. V shed 4 bases and J shed 2 bases, with 8 bases lying between them. From germline, CDR1 is SNHLY and CDR2 FYNNEI. The CDR3 is made up of 13 amino acids. The CDR3, as DNA: TGTGCCAGCAGTGTTAAACCTAACACTGAAGCTTTCTTT. Amino acid sequence: CASSVKPNTEAFF.

The CDR3 protein is CASSFDRNYGYTF. The CDR3 DNA sequence: TGTGCCAGCAGCTTCGACAGAAACTATGGCTACACCTTC. V is TRBV7-2 and J is TRBJ1-2; D perhaps matches TRBD1 (5 bases). Trimming took 3 bases from V and 2 from J, leaving 7 bases between them. This CDR3 has 13 amino acids. Germline loops: CDR1 SGHTA, CDR2 FQGNSA.

The chain's CDR3 is CASNDDQTNYGYTF. CDR3 DNA sequence: TGTGCCAGCAACGACGACCAAACTAACTATGGCTACACCTTC. The chain employs TRBV6-5 and TRBJ1-2; D gene unclear. The CDR3 contains 14 residues. The V gene lost 7 bases and the J gene lost 0 bases, with 12 bases spanning the gap. CDR1 is MNHEY and CDR2 is SVGAGI in the germline V gene.

The chain has TRBV30 and TRBJ1-5; 7 bases map to TRBD1. J was trimmed by 6 bases and V by 2 bases; bases with no gene match: 10. Germline CDR1 is GTSNPN and CDR2 is SVGIG (reference sequence). CDR3 size: 15 residues. CDR3 coding DNA: TGTGCCTGGAGTCCGACAGGGCTCAGGAGTCAGCCCCAGCATTTT. Its translation is CAWSPTGLRSQPQHF.

The chain employs TRBV19 and TRBJ2-5; weak D call: TRBD1 (6 bases). Germline CDR1 LNHDA, CDR2 SQIVND (reference sequence). The V end was cut by 6 bases, the J end by 1 base, with 12 bases between. This CDR3 region has 14 residues. CDR3 DNA sequence: TGTGCCAGTAGCCGCCGGGACACCCAAGAGACCCAGTACTTC. Translated, it gives CASSRRDTQETQYF.